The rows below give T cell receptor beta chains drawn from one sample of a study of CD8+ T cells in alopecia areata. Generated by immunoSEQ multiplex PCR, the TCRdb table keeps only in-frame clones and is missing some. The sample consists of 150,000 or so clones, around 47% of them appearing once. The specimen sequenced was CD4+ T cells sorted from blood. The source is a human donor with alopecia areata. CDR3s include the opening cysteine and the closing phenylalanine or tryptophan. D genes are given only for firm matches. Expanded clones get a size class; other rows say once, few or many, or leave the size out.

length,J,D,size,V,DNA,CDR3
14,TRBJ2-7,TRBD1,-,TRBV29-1,TGCAGCGTAACGGACAGGTCGAACTCCTACGAGCAGTACTTC,CSVTDRSNSYEQYF
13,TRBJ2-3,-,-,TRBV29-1,TGCAGCGTTGCGGGACGGAACACAGATACGCAGTATTTT,CSVAGRNTDTQYF
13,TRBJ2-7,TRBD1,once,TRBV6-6,TGTGCCAGCAGAGCGACAGGGGGCCTTGAGCAGTACTTC,CASRATGGLEQYF
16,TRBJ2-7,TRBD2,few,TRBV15,TGTGCCACCAGCCTCTACCCTTCAGCGGGAGTCTACGAGCAGTACTTC,CATSLYPSAGVYEQYF
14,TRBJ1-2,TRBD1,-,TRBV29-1,TGCAGCGCTTATCCGGGACAGAATAACTATGGCTACACCTTC,CSAYPGQNNYGYTF
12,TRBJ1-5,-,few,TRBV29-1,TGCAGCGTGAGAGGGGTAGATCAGCCCCAGCATTTT,CSVRGVDQPQHF
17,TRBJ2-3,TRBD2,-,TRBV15,TGTGCCACCAGCAGAGAAGTCGGAGGACTAGCAGTAGATACGCAGTATTTT,CATSREVGGLAVDTQYF
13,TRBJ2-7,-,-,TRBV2,TGTGCCAGCGGGAGGGACAGAAACTACGAGCAGTACTTC,CASGRDRNYEQYF
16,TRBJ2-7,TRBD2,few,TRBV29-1,TGCAGCGTTGAGGCTAGCGGGAGGGCCTCATCGTACGAGCAGTACTTC,CSVEASGRASSYEQYF
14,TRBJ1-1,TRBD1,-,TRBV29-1,TGCAGCGTTGAGACAGGGGCGCCGGGCACTGAAGCTTTCTTT,CSVETGAPGTEAFF
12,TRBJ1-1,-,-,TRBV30,TGTGCCTGGAGTGTACGCGGGGATGAGGCTTTCTTT,CAWSVRGDEAFF
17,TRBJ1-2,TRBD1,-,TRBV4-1,TGCGCCAGCAGCAATCCGGGACAGAGTGCCCGGTGGTATGGCTACACCTTC,CASSNPGQSARWYGYTF
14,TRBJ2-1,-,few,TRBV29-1,TGCAGCGTTGGCCGGGGGAGCTCCTACAATGAGCAGTTCTTC,CSVGRGSSYNEQFF
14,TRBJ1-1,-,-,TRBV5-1,TGCGCCAGCAGCTTGGGAACGGGAAACACTGAAGCTTTCTTT,CASSLGTGNTEAFF
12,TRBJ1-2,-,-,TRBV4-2,TGTGCCAGCAGCCCACGGGAGGGTGGCTACACCTTC,CASSPREGGYTF
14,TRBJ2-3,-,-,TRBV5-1,TGCGCCAGCAGCTTGGGTTCGGCTCGGGATACGCAGTATTTT,CASSLGSARDTQYF
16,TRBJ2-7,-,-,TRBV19,TGTGCCAGTAGTAGAGAGGTTTCTGGGGAAACCTACGAGCAGTACTTC,CASSREVSGETYEQYF
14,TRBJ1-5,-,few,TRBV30,TGTGCCTGGACCTTCTCGTGGGAAGGTCAGCCCCAGCATTTT,CAWTFSWEGQPQHF
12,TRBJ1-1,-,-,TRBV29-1,TGCAGCGTTGTATCGTCGGACACTGAAGCTTTCTTT,CSVVSSDTEAFF
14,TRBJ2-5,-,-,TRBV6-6,TGTGCCAGCAGATGGGACCCAGCAGGGGAGACCCAGTACTTC,CASRWDPAGETQYF
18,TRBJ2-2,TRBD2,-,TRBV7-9,TGTGCCAGCAGGATACAGGGACTAGCGGGCCCGAACACCGGGGAGCTGTTTTTT,CASRIQGLAGPNTGELFF
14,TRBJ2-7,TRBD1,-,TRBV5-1,TGCGCCAGCAGCTTGGCTCAGGGGGTCTACGAGCAGTACTTC,CASSLAQGVYEQYF
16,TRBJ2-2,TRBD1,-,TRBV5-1,TGCGCCAGCAGCTTGGGAGGGACAGGAAACACCGGGGAGCTGTTTTTT,CASSLGGTGNTGELFF
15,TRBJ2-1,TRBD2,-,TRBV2,TGTGCCAGCAGTGAAGGGGGACTAGCTGGTTTTGAGCAGTTCTTC,CASSEGGLAGFEQFF
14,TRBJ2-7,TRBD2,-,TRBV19,TGTGCCAGTAGCCCCCGCGGGGGTACCTACGAGCAGTACTTC,CASSPRGGTYEQYF
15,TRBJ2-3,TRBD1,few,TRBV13,TGTGCCAGCAGCCTAGGACAGGGGATAACAGATACGCAGTATTTT,CASSLGQGITDTQYF
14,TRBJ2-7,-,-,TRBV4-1,TGCGCCAGCAGCCAAGACACGCGGGGCTACGAGCAGTACTTC,CASSQDTRGYEQYF
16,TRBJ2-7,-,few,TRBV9,TGTGCCAGCAGCGCAGCTCCCGGACACGGATCCTACGAGCAGTACTTC,CASSAAPGHGSYEQYF
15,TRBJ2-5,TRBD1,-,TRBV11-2,TGTGCCAGCAGCTCAGGACAGGGGATAATAGAGACCCAGTACTTC,CASSSGQGIIETQYF
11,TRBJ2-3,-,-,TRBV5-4,TGTGCCAGCAGTGTAGCAGATACGCAGTATTTT,CASSVADTQYF